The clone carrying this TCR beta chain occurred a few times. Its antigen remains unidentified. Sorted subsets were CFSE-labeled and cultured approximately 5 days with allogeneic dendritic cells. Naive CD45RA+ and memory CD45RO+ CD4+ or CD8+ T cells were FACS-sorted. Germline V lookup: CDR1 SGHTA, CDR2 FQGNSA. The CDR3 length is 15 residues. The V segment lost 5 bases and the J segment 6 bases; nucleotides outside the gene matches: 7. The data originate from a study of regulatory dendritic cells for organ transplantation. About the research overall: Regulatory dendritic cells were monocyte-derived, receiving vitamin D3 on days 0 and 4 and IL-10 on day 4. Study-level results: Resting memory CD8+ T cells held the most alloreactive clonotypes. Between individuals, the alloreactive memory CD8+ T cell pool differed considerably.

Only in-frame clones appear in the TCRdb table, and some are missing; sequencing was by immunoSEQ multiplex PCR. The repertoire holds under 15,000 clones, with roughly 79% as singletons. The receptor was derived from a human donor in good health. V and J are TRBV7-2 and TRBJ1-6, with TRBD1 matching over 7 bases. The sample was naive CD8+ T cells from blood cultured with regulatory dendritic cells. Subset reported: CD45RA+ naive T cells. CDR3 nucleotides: TGTGCCAGCAGCCGTCGGGACAGCCTTAATTCACCCCTCCACTTT. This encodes CASSRRDSLNSPLHF. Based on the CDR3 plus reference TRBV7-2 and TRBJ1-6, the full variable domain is GAGVSQSPSNKVTEKGKDVELRCDPISGHTALYWYRQSLGQGLEFLIYFQGNSAPDKSGLPSDRFSAERTGGSVSTLTIQRTQQEDSAVYLCASSRRDSLNSPLHFGNGTRLTVT.